This TCR beta chain derives from a study of T cell changes during pregnancy in multiple sclerosis. The length of the CDR3 is 14 residues. CDR1 is SGHNT, CDR2 YENEEA, per germline. Trimming removed 1 base at V and 1 base at J, with 7 bases between. Produced via immunoSEQ multiplex PCR; TCRdb's table is partial and in-frame only. Here the sample spans some 80,000 clones, about 94% being singletons. The receptor was isolated from a female donor with multiple sclerosis, enrolled in a pregnancy study. The sequencing here drew on peripheral blood, taken in the third trimester of pregnancy. V usage is TRBV11-3 and J usage is TRBJ1-1, with unresolved D. The CDR3, as DNA: TGTGCCAGCAGCTTAGGCGGCGGGAACACTGAAGCTTTCTTT. Translation: CASSLGGGNTEAFF.